The next 15 T cell receptor beta chains were all read from a single sample in a study of control samples from healthy donors and cancer patients. Measured with immunoSEQ multiplex PCR; TCRdb has only the in-frame clones, and not every one. The sample consists of about 94,000 clones, about nine tenths of them appearing once. Sequencing was performed on blood. Every receptor here comes from a woman younger than 35 in good health.

The chain combines TRBV2 with TRBJ1-3; D gene unclear. Trimming left V 7 bases short and J 4 bases short, with 11 bases between. The CDR3 is 13 amino acids. Germline CDR1 reads SNHLY; CDR2 reads FYNNEI. CDR3 in DNA: TGTGCCAGCACGTACGAGGCCGGAAACACCATATATTTT. This translates into CASTYEAGNTIYF.

V and J are TRBV19 and TRBJ1-2; 9 bases agree with TRBD1. The CDR3 is made up of 12 amino acids. With 9 bases clipped from V and 7 bases from J, the junction kept 6 bases outside the gene matches. The germline CDR1 and CDR2 sequences are LNHDA and SQIVND (reference sequence). The CDR3 sequence is CASLDRGAGYTF. CDR3 nucleotide sequence: TGTGCCAGCTTGGACAGGGGAGCTGGCTACACCTTC. The whole variable domain, filled in from reference TRBV19 and TRBJ1-2, reads DGGITQSPKYLFRKEGQNVTLSCEQNLNHDAMYWYRQDPGQGLRLIYYSQIVNDFQKGDIAEGYSVSREKKESFPLTVTSAQKNPTAFYLCASLDRGAGYTFGSGTRLTVV.

This clone showed up just once. The chain combines TRBV24-1 with TRBJ1-1; D unclear. The ends were cut back, 4 bases at V and 1 base at J, with 3 bases in the middle. Germline-derived CDR1 and CDR2 are KGHDR and SFDVKD. CDR3 length: 12 residues. DNA of the CDR3: TGTGCCACCAGTGAGGCGAACACTGAAGCTTTCTTT. Translated: CATSEANTEAFF.

The J gene is TRBJ1-5, the V gene TRBV4-1, with D perhaps matching TRBD1 (6 bases). Trimming removed 0 bases at V and 2 bases at J, with 8 bases between. The CDR3 sequence is 15 residues long. CDR1 is MGHRA and CDR2 is YSYEKL in the germline V gene. The CDR3 DNA reads TGCGCCAGCAGCCAAGACAACAGGGGCAATCAGCCCCAGCATTTT. It codes for CASSQDNRGNQPQHF.

The genes are TRBV27 and TRBJ2-7; 7 bases are shared with TRBD1. Per the germline V gene, CDR1 is MNHEY and CDR2 is SMNVEV (reference sequence). The CDR3 sequence is 13 residues long. V trimming: 2 bases; J trimming: 6 bases; junction bases outside the gene matches: 4. The DNA of the CDR3 is TGTGCCAGCAGTTTAAAAGGGGGCTCCGAGCAGTACTTC. Translation gives CASSLKGGSEQYF.

The rearrangement uses TRBV13 and TRBJ1-2; D is perhaps TRBD1 (5 bases). The germline V and J ends were trimmed by 3 bases and 4 bases, with 15 bases remaining between them. Germline V gene lookup returns CDR1 PRHDT and CDR2 FYEKMQ (reference sequence). This CDR3 region has 15 residues. The CDR3 protein is CASSLGGAGGYGYTF. CDR3 in DNA: TGTGCCAGCAGCTTGGGTGGGGCCGGTGGCTATGGCTACACCTTC.

The chain employs TRBV3-1 (or the pseudogene TRBV3-2) and TRBJ1-2; no clear D gene. Germline V lookup: CDR1 LGHDT, CDR2 YNNKEL (reference sequence). This CDR3 comprises 13 residues. V lost 1 base and J lost 7, with 10 bases in between. CDR3 protein: CASSQVPTVGYTF. The CDR3 DNA reads TGTGCCAGCAGCCAAGTCCCCACAGTTGGCTACACCTTC.

V usage is TRBV6-5 and J usage is TRBJ2-7, with a weak D call TRBD2 (6 bases). V gave up 7 bases and J gave up 5 bases, with 12 bases separating them. This CDR3 contains 12 residues. Germline V CDR1 and CDR2: MNHEY, SVGAGI. In DNA form, the CDR3 reads TGTGCCAGCATGGAGGGCGTCCACGAGCAGTACTTC. Translated: CASMEGVHEQYF.

The V and J genes are TRBV10-3 and TRBJ2-5; D may be TRBD1 (7 bases). V was shortened by 1 base and J by 1 base, with 10 bases between the two germline ends. The CDR3 contains 15 residues. Germline loops: CDR1 ENHRY, CDR2 SYGVKD. This chain's CDR3 is CAISEWRDSQETQYF. CDR3 bases: TGTGCCATCAGTGAGTGGAGGGACAGCCAAGAGACCCAGTACTTC.

V is TRBV10-3 and J is TRBJ2-3; 12 bases fit TRBD2. Germline loops: CDR1 ENHRY, CDR2 SYGVKD. The CDR3 has 20 amino acids. V lost 0 bases and J lost 2; bases outside the gene matches: 12. The CDR3 coding sequence is TGTGCCATCAGTGAGTCAACATATGCTACTAGCGGGGGGCACACAGATACGCAGTATTTT. Its protein product is CAISESTYATSGGHTDTQYF.

CDR3 sequence reads: CASSRQVDQPQHF. The CDR3 nucleotides are TGTGCCAGCAGTCGACAGGTGGATCAGCCCCAGCATTTT. The chain joins TRBV12-3 or TRBV12-4 to TRBJ1-5; possibly TRBD1 for D (6 bases). Deletions cut 5 bases from V and 5 bases from J, with 10 bases between. The CDR3 covers 13 residues.

The chain couples TRBV19 to TRBJ1-5; D is undetermined. The CDR3 loop spans 14 amino acids. Deletions cut 3 bases from V and 0 bases from J, with 6 bases between. Germline V gene data show CDR1 as LNHDA and CDR2 as SQIVND (reference sequence). The CDR3 sequence: CASSIRFSNQPQHF. CDR3 in DNA: TGTGCCAGTAGTATTCGATTTAGCAATCAGCCCCAGCATTTT.

CDR3 in amino acids: CASSVGGGEGTGELFF. CDR3 coding DNA: TGTGCCAGCAGCGTAGGAGGGGGGGAAGGCACCGGGGAGCTGTTTTTT. This chain joins TRBV9 and TRBJ2-2, with D perhaps TRBD2 (7 bases). The CDR3 is 16 residues long. With 0 bases removed from V and 4 bases from J, the gap between germline ends came to 13 bases. Germline V gives CDR1 SGDLS, CDR2 YYNGEE.

CDR3 bases: TGTGCCAGCAGCTTGGGACAGGGGGCGCGAGAGACCCAGTACTTC. Protein: CASSLGQGARETQYF. The chain has TRBV5-4 and TRBJ2-5, with 10 bases fitting TRBD1. The CDR3 covers 15 residues. V was pared by 0 bases and J by 4 bases, with 3 bases of the junction left unmatched. Germline loops: CDR1 SGHNT, CDR2 YYREEE (reference sequence).

The V and J genes are TRBV24-1 and TRBJ2-3; D ambiguous. V gave up 4 bases and J gave up 0 bases, with 10 bases separating them. CDR1 is KGHDR, CDR2 SFDVKD, per germline. The CDR3 consists of 15 residues. The CDR3: CATSDPRHSTDTQYF. Written as DNA, the CDR3 is TGTGCCACCAGTGACCCCCGTCACAGCACAGATACGCAGTATTTT.